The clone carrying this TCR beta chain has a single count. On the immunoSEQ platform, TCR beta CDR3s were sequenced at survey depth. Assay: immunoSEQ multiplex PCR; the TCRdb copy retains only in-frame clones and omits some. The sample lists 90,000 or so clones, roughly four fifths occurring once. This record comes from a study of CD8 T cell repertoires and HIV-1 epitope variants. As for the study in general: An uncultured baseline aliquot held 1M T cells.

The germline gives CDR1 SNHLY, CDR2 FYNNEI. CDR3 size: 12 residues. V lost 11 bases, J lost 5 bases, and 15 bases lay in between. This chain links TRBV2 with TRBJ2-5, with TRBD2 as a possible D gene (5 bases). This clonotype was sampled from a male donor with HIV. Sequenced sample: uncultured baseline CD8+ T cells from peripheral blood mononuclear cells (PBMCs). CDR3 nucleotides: TGTGCCGGGAGACCGGTGCGGGAGACCCAGTACTTC. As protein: CAGRPVRETQYF.